A selection of T cell receptor beta chains follows, all from one sample in a study of shared clonotypes between healthy human individuals. Only in-frame clones appear in the TCRdb table, and some are missing; sequencing was by immunoSEQ multiplex PCR. The table has about 680,000 clones, 90% to 95% seen once. Sequencing was done on a sample of naive CD8+ T cells sorted from blood. The receptors stem from a man aged 30-40 years in good health. The CDR3 runs from the conserved cysteine through the conserved F or W. D genes are given only for firm matches. A row's size may be missing; if present it is once, few, many or a size class.

d_call	v_call	clone_size	j_call	cdr3_nt	cdr3_aa
TRBD1	TRBV29-1	NA	TRBJ2-7	TGCAGCGTAGGAGGGACAGGTACCTACGAGCAGTACTTC	CSVGGTGTYEQYF
NA	TRBV13	NA	TRBJ2-3	TGTGCCAGCAGCTACACAGATACGCAGTATTTT	CASSYTDTQYF
NA	TRBV11-2	once	TRBJ2-1	TGTGCCATCCTCCAGGGAGACGGCAATGAGCAGTTCTTC	CAILQGDGNEQFF
TRBD2	TRBV27	NA	TRBJ2-1	TGTGCCAGCAGTCTAGCGGGAGAGACAAATGAGCAGTTCTTC	CASSLAGETNEQFF
NA	TRBV5-5	NA	TRBJ1-4	TGTGCCAGCAGCTTGGGAGCACTAAAGAATGAAAAACTGTTTTTT	CASSLGALKNEKLFF
TRBD2	TRBV5-4	NA	TRBJ2-5	TGTGCCAGCAGCTTGGTTGGACTAGCGGGAGGGCTGGGAGAGACCCAGTACTTC	CASSLVGLAGGLGETQYF
NA	TRBV27	once	TRBJ2-1	TGTGCCAGCAGCCTAGGGGCACTCAATGAGCAGTTCTTC	CASSLGALNEQFF
NA	TRBV29-1	NA	TRBJ1-2	TGCAGCGTTGAAGGCCTGATGTGGGACTATGGCTACACCTTC	CSVEGLMWDYGYTF
TRBD2	TRBV6-1	NA	TRBJ2-1	TGTGCCAGCAGTGAAGTGGGGACTAAACCTCTTAATGAGCAGTTCTTC	CASSEVGTKPLNEQFF
NA	TRBV4-1	NA	TRBJ2-7	TGCGCCAGCAGCCTAGCGGATAGGGGCCTCGAGCAGTACTTC	CASSLADRGLEQYF
TRBD1	TRBV7-9	NA	TRBJ2-4	TGTGCCAGCAGCTTAGACGACAGGGAGCGTAACATTCAGTACTTC	CASSLDDRERNIQYF
TRBD2	TRBV7-8	NA	TRBJ2-1	TGTGCCAGCAGCTTAGCTGAGGGACTAGCGGGCTACAATGAGCAGTTCTTC	CASSLAEGLAGYNEQFF
NA	TRBV5-6	NA	TRBJ2-7	TGTGCCAGCAGCCACCCCGAGGACAACTACTACGAGCAGTACTTC	CASSHPEDNYYEQYF
NA	TRBV28	NA	TRBJ2-5	TGTGCCAGCAGTTTAGGCAGGGCCCTCCAAGAGACCCAGTACTTC	CASSLGRALQETQYF
NA	TRBV15	NA	TRBJ2-1	TGTGCCACCAGCAGGGACACCAGCTCCTACAATGAGCAGTTCTTC	CATSRDTSSYNEQFF
NA	TRBV7-9	NA	TRBJ2-3	TGTGCCAGCAGCTCGCCTAGGGGTACGCAGTATTTT	CASSSPRGTQYF